This TCR beta chain came from a study of OX40 agonist ivuxolimab in advanced cancers. Broader study findings: Normalized T-cell clonal expansion was also low in some nonresponders. The mean number of expanded clones was higher in CD8+ T cells than in CD4+. Researchers did not establish what antigens the expanded peripheral T cells target.

Generated by immunoSEQ multiplex PCR, the TCRdb table keeps only in-frame clones and is missing some. This sample has roughly 70,000 clones; around nine tenths occur once, and the top ten carry about 5.5%. This CDR3 has 13 amino acids. Trimming cost V 3 bases and J 6 bases, with 11 bases left between them. Germline-derived CDR1 and CDR2 are MNHEY and SMNVEV (reference sequence). Autoimmune disease history or systemic immunosuppression led to patient exclusion. On this clone itself: Its cognate antigen is unknown.

The chain is built from TRBV27 and TRBJ1-1; D not resolved. This clonotype was obtained from an adult with an advanced solid tumor such as melanoma, head and neck, liver or kidney cancer. Specimen: CD4+ or CD8+ T cells sorted from blood, collected in a trial of the OX40 agonist ivuxolimab. DNA for the CDR3: TGTGCCAGCAGTTTTGCCCCAGACGCTGAAGCTTTCTTT. Protein product: CASSFAPDAEAFF.